The clone carrying this TCR beta chain came up many times. Its antigen is not known. Amplified TCR beta CDR3 regions derived from RNA transcripts. TCR CDR3 underwent first-round RT-PCR with the HTBI primer set. MiXCR, applied by TCRdb to the multiplex PCR reads, yields one record per CDR3 protein. The sample includes approximately 490,000 distinct CDR3 sequences, around a fifth of them seen just once. This sample was included in a study of T cells in Graves' hyperthyroidism and ophthalmopathy. Findings of the study overall: Most thyroid clonotypes expanded above 0.001 appeared in blood too.

Researchers barred patients who had uncontrolled infection, other autoimmune disease, pregnancy or lactation. PBMCs were sourced from around 10 ml fresh peripheral blood. The CDR3 totals 15 residues. V lost 8 bases and J lost 0; bases outside the gene matches: 9. CDR1 is MNHNS and CDR2 is SASEGT in the germline V gene. This receptor was taken from a woman in her 70s with Graves' ophthalmopathy. Sequenced sample: blood. The chain recombines TRBV6-1 with TRBJ2-5; 7 positions agree with TRBD1. CDR3: CASVLRQGYQETQYF. The CDR3 nucleotides read TGTGCCAGCGTCCTTAGACAGGGCTACCAAGAGACCCAGTACTTC.